The rows below give T cell receptor beta chains drawn from one sample of a study of cytomegalovirus exposure and HLA in healthy donors. TCRdb's copy holds only in-frame clones and misses some; the assay was immunoSEQ multiplex PCR. The sample has 85,000 to 90,000 clones; about 67% are singletons. The material sequenced was PBMCs. Source of these receptors: a man between 25 and 39 years old in good health and CMV-seronegative. Each CDR3 is given with its conserved first and last residue. The order of the fields is D gene, J gene, clone size, V gene, CDR3 DNA, CDR3 protein. A D gene is named only where the DNA matches it firmly. Only some rows state a clone size, as once, few, many or a class for expanded clones.

>.|TRBJ1-2|.|TRBV2
TGTGCCAGCAGTCGTGGGGGGAAGGATGGCTACACCTTC
CASSRGGKDGYTF
>TRBD2|TRBJ2-1|.|TRBV27
TGTGCCAGCAGTTCTAGCGGGAGTTTGTACAATGAGCAGTTCTTC
CASSSSGSLYNEQFF
>.|TRBJ1-1|once|TRBV7-9
TGTGCCAGCAGCTTAAGTACAGGGAGAGGGATCGGTGAAGCTTTCTTT
CASSLSTGRGIGEAFF
>.|TRBJ2-3|.|TRBV9
TGTGCCAGCAGCGTAGGGGGGACATGGGGAAAAGATGCGCAGTATTTT
CASSVGGTWGKDAQYF
>TRBD2|TRBJ2-7|.|TRBV5-6
TGTGCCAGCAGCCCACCTTGGCGGGAGAATATGTACGAGCAGTACTTC
CASSPPWRENMYEQYF
>TRBD2|TRBJ2-1|.|TRBV27
TGTGCCAGCAGTTGGGGTAGCGGGGGGTTGAGTGAGCAGTTCTTC
CASSWGSGGLSEQFF
>.|TRBJ1-2|.|TRBV27
TGTGCCAGCAGCCCCCTCCCCCGGGAGATTAACTATGGCTACACCTTC
CASSPLPREINYGYTF
>.|TRBJ1-2|.|TRBV28
TGTGCCAGCAAAACGGGGGGCTATGGCTACACCTTC
CASKTGGYGYTF
>TRBD2|TRBJ2-5|.|TRBV25-1
TGTGCCAGCAGTGCAGCGGGAGGGCTACGGGAAGAGACCCAGTACTTC
CASSAAGGLREETQYF
>.|TRBJ1-1|.|TRBV11-2
TGTGCCAGCAGCCCCTCGACAGTATTCGTGAACACTGAAGCTTTCTTT
CASSPSTVFVNTEAFF
>TRBD2|TRBJ2-3|.|TRBV7-9
TGTGCCAGCAGCGGACTAGCGGGGCCCACAGATACGCAGTATTTT
CASSGLAGPTDTQYF
>TRBD1|TRBJ2-3|.|TRBV2
TGTGCCAGCAGCATACTTTTCCAGGGGGTCAAAGATACGCAGTATTTT
CASSILFQGVKDTQYF
>TRBD1|TRBJ1-2|few|TRBV6-4
TGTGCCAGCAGTGACTCGACAGGGGGCTACTATGGCTACACCTTC
CASSDSTGGYYGYTF
>.|TRBJ2-2|.|TRBV15
TGTGCCACCAGCAGAGATCGTGGGCTAGCCTCGAACACCGGGGAGCTGTTTTTT
CATSRDRGLASNTGELFF
>.|TRBJ1-1|.|TRBV7-3
TGTGCCAGCAGCTTTGCGGGATCGGAAGCTTTCTTT
CASSFAGSEAFF
>TRBD1|TRBJ2-7|few|TRBV5-4
TGTGCCAGCAGCTCAAATACCGGGACAGGGGCCTACGAGCAGTACTTC
CASSSNTGTGAYEQYF
>TRBD1|TRBJ1-4|.|TRBV4-1
TGCGCCAGCAGCCAAGGGGGGGGACAGGGAAGCTTCGACTTCAATAATGAAAAACTGTTTTTT
CASSQGGGQGSFDFNNEKLFF